The 30 T cell receptor beta chains in this list originate from one sample, sequenced in a study of cytomegalovirus exposure and HLA in healthy donors. Repertoires were generated with immunoSEQ multiplex PCR, while TCRdb's copy carries only in-frame clones and drops some. The sample includes over 250,000 clones, roughly 87% of them seen just once. The source material was PBMCs. Every receptor here comes from a woman between 25 and 40 years old in good health and CMV-seropositive.

The chain combines TRBV15 with TRBJ2-3; 10 bases are a match to TRBD1. The CDR3 consists of 17 residues. V was pared by 4 bases and J by 1 base, with 8 bases of the junction left unmatched. Germline loops: CDR1 LNHNV, CDR2 YYDKDF (reference sequence). The CDR3 reads CATSNRQGARGTDTQYF. The CDR3 nucleotides are TGTGCCACCAGCAACAGACAGGGGGCGAGGGGCACAGATACGCAGTATTTT.

The sample holds one count of this clone. The chain is built from TRBV18 and TRBJ1-3; D call uncertain. The V gene lost 3 bases and the J gene lost 6 bases, with 9 bases spanning the gap. The CDR3 loop spans 13 amino acids. Germline loops: CDR1 KGHSH, CDR2 LQKENI. CDR3 amino acids: CASSPSQQNTIYF. CDR3 nucleotides: TGTGCCAGCTCACCTAGTCAGCAAAACACCATATATTTT.

This chain links TRBV13 with TRBJ2-2; 11 positions agree with TRBD2. Germline CDR1 and CDR2: PRHDT and FYEKMQ (reference sequence). V lost 0 bases and J lost 4; bases outside the gene matches: 4. The CDR3 loop spans 17 amino acids. CDR3 nucleotide sequence: TGTGCCAGCAGCTTAGGGACTAGCGGGGCCTCCACCGGGGAGCTGTTTTTT. Amino acids: CASSLGTSGASTGELFF.

On this clone: The same CDR3 arises from other DNA sequences in this sample as well. This rearrangement joins TRBV27 to TRBJ1-2, with no clear D. CDR1 is MNHEY, CDR2 SMNVEV, per germline (reference sequence). The CDR3 is 13 residues long. V was pared by 0 bases and J by 2 bases, with 4 bases between. CDR3 loop: CASSLSENYGYTF. In nucleotides, the CDR3 is TGTGCCAGCAGTTTATCAGAAAACTATGGCTACACCTTC.

The chain employs TRBV7-9 and TRBJ2-1; 9 nucleotides align to TRBD2. The junction had 3 bases not matched to a gene; V was cut back by 0 bases and J by 9 bases. The germline V gene encodes CDR1 SEHNR and CDR2 FQNEAQ (reference sequence). The CDR3 loop spans 14 amino acids. CDR3 DNA: TGTGCCAGCAGCTTAGCCGGGACTAGCAGTGAGCAGTTCTTC. The encoded protein is CASSLAGTSSEQFF.

A word on this clone: The sample contains more than one DNA sequence encoding this CDR3. This chain joins TRBV13 and TRBJ2-7; D ambiguous. The CDR3 spans 13 residues. V gave up 5 bases and J gave up 0 bases, with 8 bases separating them. Germline V gene lookup returns CDR1 PRHDT and CDR2 FYEKMQ (reference sequence). CDR3 protein: CASSLQSSYEQYF. For the CDR3, the DNA is TGTGCCAGCAGCCTACAGTCCTCCTACGAGCAGTACTTC.

This chain joins TRBV18 and TRBJ1-1; no clear D. Germline loops: CDR1 KGHSH, CDR2 LQKENI. The CDR3 runs 13 residues. Trimming removed 8 bases from V and 1 base from J, with 11 bases in between. CDR3 coding DNA: TGTGCCAGCGCGTCTAATGGGAACACTGAAGCTTTCTTT. Translating gives CASASNGNTEAFF.

This chain joins TRBV6-1 and TRBJ1-1; the D gene is possibly TRBD1 (6 bases). Trimming pared 0 bases from V and 5 bases from J, leaving 19 bases between. Germline V gene data show CDR1 as MNHNS and CDR2 as SASEGT. The CDR3 contains 17 residues. The CDR3 bases are TGTGCCAGCAGTGAAGCCAAGGGAGGGGGGGGGAGAACTGAAGCTTTCTTT. It encodes CASSEAKGGGGRTEAFF.

The rearrangement uses TRBV2 and TRBJ1-1; D not certain. Trimming removed 5 bases from V and 12 bases from J, with 13 bases in between. Germline-derived CDR1 and CDR2 are SNHLY and FYNNEI. This CDR3 spans 11 amino acids. The CDR3 nucleotides read TGTGCCAGCAGTCCCGGCCAGACGACTTTCTTT. It yields the protein CASSPGQTTFF. The full variable domain, its missing parts supplied by reference TRBV2 and TRBJ1-1, is EPEVTQTPSHQVTQMGQEVILRCVPISNHLYFYWYRQILGQKVEFLVSFYNNEISEKSEIFDDQFSVERPDGSNFTLKIRSTKLEDSAMYFCASSPGQTTFFGQGTRLTVV.

V gene TRBV28 combines with J gene TRBJ1-1; D gene unclear. V was trimmed by 5 bases and J by 3 bases, leaving 7 bases between them. Germline V CDR1 and CDR2: MDHEN, SYDVKM. The CDR3 spans 12 residues. CDR3 sequence: CASSPYYTEAFF. For the CDR3, the DNA is TGTGCCAGCAGTCCTTATTACACTGAAGCTTTCTTT.

CDR3 DNA sequence: TGTGCCAGCTCACCCCAGGGAAGGGTATCCGAGCAGTACTTC. It is translated as CASSPQGRVSEQYF. The chain recombines TRBV18 with TRBJ2-7; perhaps TRBD1 as D (5 bases). The V end lost 3 bases, the J end lost 6 bases, and 15 bases lay between the germline ends. CDR3 size: 14 residues. Germline loops: CDR1 KGHSH, CDR2 LQKENI.

The chain carries TRBV4-1 and TRBJ1-1; D unclear. Germline lookup yields CDR1 MGHRA and CDR2 YSYEKL. V was trimmed by 4 bases and J by 4 bases, leaving 10 bases between them. There are 13 residues in the CDR3. The CDR3 DNA sequence: TGCGCCAGCAGCCCGAAACAATCCACTGAAGCTTTCTTT. It specifies CASSPKQSTEAFF.

The genes are TRBV6-5 and TRBJ2-5, with D possibly matching TRBD2 (6 bases). Per the germline V gene, CDR1 is MNHEY and CDR2 is SVGAGI. This CDR3 has 14 amino acids. V shed 3 bases and J shed 5 bases, with 13 bases lying between them. For the CDR3, the DNA is TGTGCCAGCAGTTATGGGAATCTAGCGGAGACCCAGTACTTC. As protein: CASSYGNLAETQYF.

The chain combines TRBV5-5 with TRBJ1-2; 7 bases match TRBD1. The CDR3 length is 15 residues. J was trimmed by 6 bases and V by 1 base; bases with no gene match: 9. Germline V gives CDR1 SGHKS, CDR2 YYEKEE (reference sequence). The CDR3 sequence is CASSLFWRDSDGYTF. The DNA for the CDR3 is TGTGCCAGCAGCTTGTTCTGGAGGGACAGTGATGGCTACACCTTC.

The chain is built from TRBV28 and TRBJ1-2; 9 bases line up with TRBD1. The V segment lost 0 bases and the J segment 8 bases; nucleotides outside the gene matches: 7. The germline CDR1 and CDR2 sequences are MDHEN and SYDVKM. The CDR3 length is 15 residues. In DNA form, the CDR3 reads TGTGCCAGCAGTTTATGGGGGGACAGGGTAAGCGGCTACACCTTC. Its translation is CASSLWGDRVSGYTF.

This clone was counted a few times. The gene calls are TRBV7-2 and TRBJ1-1; the D gene is possibly TRBD1 (6 bases). The ends were cut back, 8 bases at V and 2 bases at J, with 12 bases in the middle. The V gene's germline CDR1 is SGHTA and CDR2 FQGNSA. The CDR3 has 13 residues. CDR3 sequence (DNA): TGTGCCAGCGCCTGGACAGCAAACACTGAAGCTTTCTTT. This translates into CASAWTANTEAFF. Looking up the rest from reference TRBV7-2 and TRBJ1-1 gives the full variable domain: GAGVSQSPSNKVTEKGKDVELRCDPISGHTALYWYRQSLGQGLEFLIYFQGNSAPDKSGLPSDRFSAERTGGSVSTLTIQRTQQEDSAVYLCASAWTANTEAFFGQGTRLTVV.

V and J are TRBV30 and TRBJ1-3; tentative D call: TRBD1 (5 bases). V shed 5 bases and J shed 3 bases, with 17 bases lying between them. The CDR3 is made up of 15 amino acids. Germline V lookup: CDR1 GTSNPN, CDR2 SVGIG (reference sequence). CDR3 sequence reads: CAWGGAHGSGNTIYF. The CDR3 DNA is TGTGCCTGGGGCGGGGCCCACGGGAGTGGAAACACCATATATTTT.

This clone is a singleton in its sample. The genes are TRBV25-1 and TRBJ2-1; 7 bases map to TRBD1. Germline CDR1 is MGHDK and CDR2 is SYGVNS. The CDR3 spans 15 residues. Trimming cost V 3 bases and J 8 bases; bases outside gene matches: 10. This CDR3 is CASSDGQAGFDEQFF. The DNA for the CDR3 is TGTGCCAGCAGTGACGGACAGGCCGGTTTCGATGAGCAGTTCTTC.

V and J are TRBV13 and TRBJ1-2; D is perhaps TRBD1 (5 bases). Between the trimmed V and J ends, which lost 0 bases and 7 bases, there was a span of 9 bases. There are 13 residues in the CDR3. From germline, CDR1 is PRHDT and CDR2 FYEKMQ (reference sequence). The CDR3 coding sequence is TGTGCCAGCAGCTTAGGCCAGGGTGGTGGCTACACCTTC. Translating it yields CASSLGQGGGYTF.

The chain has TRBV5-4 and TRBJ2-1; a possible D gene is TRBD1 (6 bases). Between the trimmed V and J ends, which lost 0 bases and 3 bases, there was a span of 10 bases. The germline V gene has CDR1 SGHNT and CDR2 YYREEE (reference sequence). The CDR3 runs 15 residues. The CDR3 sequence: CASSLVGHIYNEQFF. CDR3 in DNA: TGTGCCAGCAGCTTGGTGGGACACATCTACAATGAGCAGTTCTTC.

The CDR3 protein is CASSSMGGGYTF. CDR3 sequence (DNA): TGTGCCAGCAGTTCTATGGGGGGGGGCTACACCTTC. The V gene is TRBV6-5, the J gene TRBJ1-2, with a weak D call TRBD1 (5 bases). CDR3 length: 12 residues. CDR1 and CDR2 from the germline V gene are MNHEY and SVGAGI. Trimming removed 4 bases from V and 8 bases from J, with 11 bases in between.

CDR3 in DNA: TGTGCCAGCAGCCGAGGGGGCCCCACCGGGGAGCTGTTTTTT. Translated, it gives CASSRGGPTGELFF. The chain uses TRBV7-2 and TRBJ2-2, with 7 bases that match TRBD1. V was pared by 5 bases and J by 4 bases, with 4 bases of the junction left unmatched. This CDR3 comprises 14 residues. Germline CDR1 and CDR2: SGHTA and FQGNSA.

Only a few counts were recorded for this clone. The J gene is TRBJ1-1, the V gene TRBV4-3; D ambiguous. Per the germline V gene, CDR1 is LGHNA and CDR2 is YSLEER. The CDR3 loop spans 14 amino acids. The V end was cut by 0 bases, the J end by 0 bases, with 5 bases between. CDR3 protein: CASSQDLVNTEAFF. The CDR3 coding sequence is TGCGCCAGCAGCCAAGATTTGGTGAACACTGAAGCTTTCTTT.

On this clone: Other nucleotide sequences from this sample produce the same CDR3. The rearrangement uses TRBV9 and TRBJ2-7; 8 bases are a match to TRBD2. V was pared by 0 bases and J by 4 bases, with 3 bases of the junction left unmatched. Germline-derived CDR1 and CDR2 are SGDLS and YYNGEE. The length of the CDR3 is 14 residues. The CDR3 here is CASSVGSGSYEQYF. The DNA for the CDR3 is TGTGCCAGCAGCGTAGGAAGCGGGAGTTACGAGCAGTACTTC. Combining the CDR3 with reference TRBV9 and TRBJ2-7 gives the whole variable domain DSGVTQTPKHLITATGQRVTLRCSPRSGDLSVYWYQQSLDQGLQFLIQYYNGEERAKGNILERFSAQQFPDLHSELNLSSLELGDSALYFCASSVGSGSYEQYFGPGTRLTVT.

The rearrangement joins TRBV6-1 to TRBJ1-5; D uncertain. Germline values: CDR1 MNHNS, CDR2 SASEGT. CDR3 length equals 13 residues. Trimming removed 0 bases at V and 9 bases at J, with 9 bases between. CDR3 coding DNA: TGTGCCAGCAGTGAAGCGGTAGGTGGGCCCCAGCATTTT. Protein: CASSEAVGGPQHF.

A note on this clone: Other DNA sequences in this specimen translate into the identical CDR3. The rearrangement links TRBV27 to TRBJ1-1; TRBD1 is a possible D gene (5 bases). Germline V gives CDR1 MNHEY, CDR2 SMNVEV (reference sequence). V dropped 4 bases and J dropped 0 bases, with 6 bases sitting between them. The CDR3 totals 13 residues. CDR3 bases: TGTGCCAGCAGTTCAGGGTTGAACACTGAAGCTTTCTTT. It codes for CASSSGLNTEAFF.

The chain carries TRBV9 and TRBJ2-1; possibly TRBD2 for D (7 bases). V lost 0 bases and J 0 bases, leaving 19 bases between the germline ends. The CDR3 sequence is 19 residues long. The germline V gene encodes CDR1 SGDLS and CDR2 YYNGEE. The CDR3 bases are TGTGCCAGCAGCGTAGTCAGGGGAGGGTTTCCTAGCTCCTACAATGAGCAGTTCTTC. Translating it yields CASSVVRGGFPSSYNEQFF.

The chain has TRBV27 and TRBJ2-7; TRBD2 aligns across 11 bases. CDR3 size: 16 residues. Trimming cost V 0 bases and J 1 base; bases outside gene matches: 2. The germline CDR1 and CDR2 sequences are MNHEY and SMNVEV (reference sequence). In nucleotides, the CDR3 is TGTGCCAGCAGTTTATCGGGGACTAGCGGTTCCTACGAGCAGTACTTC. Translation: CASSLSGTSGSYEQYF.

The rearrangement uses TRBV7-3 and TRBJ1-6; D is uncertain. Per the germline V gene, CDR1 is SGHTA and CDR2 is FQGTGA. The CDR3 is made up of 13 amino acids. V was cut by 5 bases and J by 10 bases, with 12 bases left in between. The CDR3 spells CASSPTLRSPLHF. As DNA, the CDR3 is TGTGCCAGCAGCCCCACGCTGAGGTCACCCCTCCACTTT.

The chain employs TRBV5-1 and TRBJ2-1, with D possibly TRBD1 on 5 matching bases. V lost 0 bases, J lost 6 bases, and 13 bases lay in between. CDR1 is SGHRS and CDR2 is YFSETQ in the germline V gene. This CDR3 has 15 residues. The CDR3 protein is CASSLAVTVTNEQFF. The DNA of the CDR3 is TGCGCCAGCAGCTTGGCGGTGACAGTAACCAATGAGCAGTTCTTC.